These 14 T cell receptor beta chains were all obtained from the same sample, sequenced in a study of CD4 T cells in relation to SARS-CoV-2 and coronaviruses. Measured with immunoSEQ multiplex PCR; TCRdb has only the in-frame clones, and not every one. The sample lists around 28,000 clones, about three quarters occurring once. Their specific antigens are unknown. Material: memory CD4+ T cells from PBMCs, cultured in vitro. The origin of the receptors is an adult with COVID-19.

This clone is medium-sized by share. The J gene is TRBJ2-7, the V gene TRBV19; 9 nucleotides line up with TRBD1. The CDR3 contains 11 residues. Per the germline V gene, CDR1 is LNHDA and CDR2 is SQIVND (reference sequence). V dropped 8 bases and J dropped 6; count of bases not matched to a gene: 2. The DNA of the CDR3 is TGTGCCAGTGGGACAGGGAGCGAGCAGTACTTC. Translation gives CASGTGSEQYF.

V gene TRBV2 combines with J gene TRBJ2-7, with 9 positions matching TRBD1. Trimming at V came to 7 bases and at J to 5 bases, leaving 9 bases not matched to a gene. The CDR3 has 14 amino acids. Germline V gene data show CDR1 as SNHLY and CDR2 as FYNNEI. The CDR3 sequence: CASILTGGIHEQYF. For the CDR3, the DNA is TGTGCCAGCATTCTGACAGGGGGTATCCACGAGCAGTACTTC.

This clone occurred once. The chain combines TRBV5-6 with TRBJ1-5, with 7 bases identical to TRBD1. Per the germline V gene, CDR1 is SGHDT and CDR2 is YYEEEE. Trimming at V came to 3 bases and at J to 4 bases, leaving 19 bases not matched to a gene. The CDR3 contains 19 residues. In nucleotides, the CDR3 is TGTGCCAGCAGCTCCAGTCGTAACAGGGGTCTCGATCTAAATCAGCCCCAGCATTTT. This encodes CASSSSRNRGLDLNQPQHF.

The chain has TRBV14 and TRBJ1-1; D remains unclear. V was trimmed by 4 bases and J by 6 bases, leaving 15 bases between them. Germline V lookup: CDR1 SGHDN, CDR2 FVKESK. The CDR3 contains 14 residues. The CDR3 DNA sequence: TGTGCCAGCAGCCCCCTCCTAACAACCGCTGAAGCTTTCTTT. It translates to CASSPLLTTAEAFF.

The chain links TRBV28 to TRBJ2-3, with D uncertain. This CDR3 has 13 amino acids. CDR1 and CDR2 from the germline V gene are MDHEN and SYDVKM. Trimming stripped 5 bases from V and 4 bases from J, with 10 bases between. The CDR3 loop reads CASSPDNSDTQYF. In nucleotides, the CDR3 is TGTGCCAGCAGTCCAGACAATTCAGATACGCAGTATTTT.

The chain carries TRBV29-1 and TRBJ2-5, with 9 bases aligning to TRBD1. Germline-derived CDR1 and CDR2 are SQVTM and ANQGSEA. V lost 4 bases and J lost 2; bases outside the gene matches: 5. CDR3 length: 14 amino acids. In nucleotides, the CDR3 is TGCAGCGTTGCCGGGGACAGGGCACAAGAGACCCAGTACTTC. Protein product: CSVAGDRAQETQYF.

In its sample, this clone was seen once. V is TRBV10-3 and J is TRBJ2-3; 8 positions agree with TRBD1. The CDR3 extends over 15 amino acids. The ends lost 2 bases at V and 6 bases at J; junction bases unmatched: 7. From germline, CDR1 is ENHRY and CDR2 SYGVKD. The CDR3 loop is CAISEGQGGVDTQYF. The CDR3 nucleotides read TGTGCCATCAGTGAGGGACAGGGAGGTGTTGATACGCAGTATTTT.

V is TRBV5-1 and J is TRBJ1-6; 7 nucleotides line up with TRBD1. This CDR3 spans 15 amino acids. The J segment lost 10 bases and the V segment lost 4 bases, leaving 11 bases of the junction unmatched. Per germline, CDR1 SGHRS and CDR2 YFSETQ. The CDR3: CASSIGRGPESPLHF. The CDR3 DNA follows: TGCGCCAGCAGCATTGGGAGGGGGCCTGAATCACCCCTCCACTTT.

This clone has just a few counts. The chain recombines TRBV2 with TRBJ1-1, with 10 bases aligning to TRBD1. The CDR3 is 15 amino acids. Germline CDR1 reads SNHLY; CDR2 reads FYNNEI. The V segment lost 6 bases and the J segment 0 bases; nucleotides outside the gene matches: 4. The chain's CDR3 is CASRGQGQVNTEAFF. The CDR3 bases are TGTGCCAGCAGGGGACAGGGGCAGGTGAACACTGAAGCTTTCTTT. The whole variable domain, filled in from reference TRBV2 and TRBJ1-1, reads EPEVTQTPSHQVTQMGQEVILRCVPISNHLYFYWYRQILGQKVEFLVSFYNNEISEKSEIFDDQFSVERPDGSNFTLKIRSTKLEDSAMYFCASRGQGQVNTEAFFGQGTRLTVV.

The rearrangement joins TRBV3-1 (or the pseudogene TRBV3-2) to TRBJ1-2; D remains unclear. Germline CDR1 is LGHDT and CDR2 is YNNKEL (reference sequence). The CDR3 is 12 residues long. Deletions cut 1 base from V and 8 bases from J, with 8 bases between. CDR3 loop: CASSQGVLGYTF. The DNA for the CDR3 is TGTGCCAGCAGCCAAGGTGTTCTCGGCTACACCTTC.

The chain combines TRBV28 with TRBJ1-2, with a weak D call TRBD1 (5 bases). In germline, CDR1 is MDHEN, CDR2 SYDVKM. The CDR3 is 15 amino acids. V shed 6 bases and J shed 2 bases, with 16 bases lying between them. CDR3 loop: CASSQGRTTNYGYTF. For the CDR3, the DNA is TGTGCCAGCAGCCAGGGACGGACCACGAACTATGGCTACACCTTC.

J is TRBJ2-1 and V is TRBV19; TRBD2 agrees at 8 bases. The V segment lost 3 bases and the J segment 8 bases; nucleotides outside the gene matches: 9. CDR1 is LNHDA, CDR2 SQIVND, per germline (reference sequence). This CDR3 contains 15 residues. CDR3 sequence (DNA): TGTGCCAGTAGTATTTCTAGCGGGTGGGGCGATGAGCAGTTCTTC. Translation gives CASSISSGWGDEQFF. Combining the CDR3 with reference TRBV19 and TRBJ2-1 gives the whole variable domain DGGITQSPKYLFRKEGQNVTLSCEQNLNHDAMYWYRQDPGQGLRLIYYSQIVNDFQKGDIAEGYSVSREKKESFPLTVTSAQKNPTAFYLCASSISSGWGDEQFFGPGTRLTVL.

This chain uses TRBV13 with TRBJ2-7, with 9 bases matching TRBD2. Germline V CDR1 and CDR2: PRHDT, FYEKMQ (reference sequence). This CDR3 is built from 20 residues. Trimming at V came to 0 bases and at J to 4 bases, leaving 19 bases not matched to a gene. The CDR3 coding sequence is TGTGCCAGCAGCTTAGGCCTAAAGGGGCGTGGACTAGCGTTAATTTACGAGCAGTACTTC. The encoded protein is CASSLGLKGRGLALIYEQYF.

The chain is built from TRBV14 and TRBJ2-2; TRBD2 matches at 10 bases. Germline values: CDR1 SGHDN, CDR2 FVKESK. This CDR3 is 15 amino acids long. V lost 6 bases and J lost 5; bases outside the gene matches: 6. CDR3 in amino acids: CASRRTSGRTGELFF. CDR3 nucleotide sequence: TGTGCCAGCAGGCGGACTAGCGGACGGACCGGGGAGCTGTTTTTT. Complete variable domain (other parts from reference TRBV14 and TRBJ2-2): EAGVTQFPSHSVIEKGQTVTLRCDPISGHDNLYWYRRVMGKEIKFLLHFVKESKQDESGMPNNRFLAERTGGTYSTLKVQPAELEDSGVYFCASRRTSGRTGELFFGEGSRLTVL.